One sample yielded the 27 T cell receptor beta chains listed below, sequenced in a study of blood T cells in healthy people across ages. The authors ran a second PCR of roughly 6 to 12 cycles using a sample-barcoded 5' primer and a J-beta primer mix. In TCRdb, the 5' RACE reads were re-called with MiXCR into one record per CDR3 protein. The data show some 1.5 million distinct CDR3 sequences, with over 25% seen just once and 7.7% held by the top ten. The sample consisted of blood. These receptors were obtained from a woman under 40 in good health.

About this clonotype itself: A much larger clone lies a single base off, so this may be a read error. The chain links TRBV11-2 to TRBJ2-4; the D gene is possibly TRBD2 (5 bases). Per the germline V gene, CDR1 is SGHAT and CDR2 is FQNNGV. The CDR3 is 18 residues long. This chain's CDR3 is CASSLERAGDLAKNIQNF. The DNA for the CDR3 is TGTGCCAGCAGCTTAGAAAGGGCAGGCGACCTAGCCAAAAACATTCAGAACTTC.

This clonotype was found a few times. The chain recombines TRBV7-3 with TRBJ2-6; tentatively, D is TRBD1 (6 bases). V lost 5 bases to trimming and J lost 0 bases, with 17 bases between them. The CDR3 totals 18 residues. CDR1 is SGHTA, CDR2 FQGTGA, per germline. The DNA of the CDR3 is TGTGCCAGCAGCGAACAGGGTCGTTTGAGCTCTGGGGCCAACGTCCTGACTTTC. Its translation: CASSEQGRLSSGANVLTF.

This clonotype occurred a few times. V is TRBV7-7 and J is TRBJ2-2; D tentatively fits TRBD1 or TRBD2 (5 bases each). Trimming left V 5 bases short and J 6 bases short, with 13 bases between. The CDR3 is made up of 14 amino acids. Germline-derived CDR1 and CDR2 are SSHAT and FNYEAQ (reference sequence). The CDR3 is CASSKGPGAGELFF. DNA for the CDR3: TGTGCCAGCAGCAAGGGACCTGGGGCCGGGGAGCTGTTTTTT.

This chain connects TRBV6-6 to TRBJ2-7; TRBD2 is a possible D gene (6 bases). CDR1 is MNHNY and CDR2 is SVGAGI in the germline V gene (reference sequence). The V and J ends lost 6 bases and 7 bases respectively, with 16 bases between them. This CDR3 region has 13 residues. The CDR3 reads CASSKEGPWEQYF. Written as DNA, the CDR3 is TGTGCCAGCAGCAAGGAGGGCCCGTGGGAGCAGTACTTC.

The rearrangement uses TRBV10-3 and TRBJ1-5; D may be TRBD1 (5 bases). Looked up from germline, CDR1 is ENHRY and CDR2 is SYGVKD. Trimming pared 5 bases from V and 2 bases from J, leaving 10 bases between. The CDR3 spans 14 residues. The CDR3 spells CAISWDGGNQPQHF. The CDR3 bases are TGTGCCATCAGTTGGGACGGCGGCAATCAGCCCCAGCATTTT.

This clonotype has at least ten counts. At one end, the junction sequence differs from germline, possibly due to a read error. The rearrangement joins TRBV5-1 to TRBJ2-1, with unresolved D. Germline V gene sequence: CDR1 SGHRS, CDR2 YFSETQ. The CDR3 length is 11 residues. The CDR3 nucleotides read TGTGCCAGCAGTACCGGGAATGAGCAGTTCTTC. This codes for CASSTGNEQFF.

In its sample, this clonotype was seen a few times. A much larger clone differs by one base, so this may be a read error. This chain links TRBV25-1 with TRBJ2-3; D may match TRBD1 or TRBD2 (7 bases each). V was clipped by 8 bases and J by 6 bases, with 21 bases between them. The CDR3 length is 15 residues. Per the germline V gene, CDR1 is MGHDK and CDR2 is SYGVNS. The DNA for the CDR3 is TGTGCCAGCTCCCCGGGGAACAGGGGAGGGGATACGCAGTATTTT. It translates to CASSPGNRGGDTQYF.

This clonotype was observed at least ten times. The V gene is TRBV7-2, the J gene TRBJ2-3; weak D call: TRBD2 (6 bases). Germline values: CDR1 SGHTA, CDR2 FQGNSA. V was shortened by 6 bases and J by 0 bases, with 10 bases between the two germline ends. The CDR3 runs 14 residues. The CDR3 is CASSLTSSTDTQYF. The CDR3 DNA reads TGTGCCAGCAGTTTAACTAGCAGCACAGATACGCAGTATTTT. The complete variable domain, with remaining parts taken from reference TRBV7-2 and TRBJ2-3, reads GAGVSQSPSNKVTEKGKDVELRCDPISGHTALYWYRQSLGQGLEFLIYFQGNSAPDKSGLPSDRFSAERTGGSVSTLTIQRTQQEDSAVYLCASSLTSSTDTQYFGPGTRLTVL.

This chain joins TRBV7-9 and TRBJ1-4; D possibly corresponds to TRBD1 (5 bases). The germline V gene has CDR1 SEHNR and CDR2 FQNEAQ (reference sequence). This CDR3 has 15 amino acids. Trimming shortened V by 5 bases and J by 0 bases, and 10 bases separated the two germline ends. Here the CDR3 DNA reads TGTGCCAGCAGCACACAACAGGCAACTAATGAAAAACTGTTTTTT. Its protein is CASSTQQATNEKLFF.

This clonotype was detected only a few times. This rearrangement joins TRBV5-1 to TRBJ2-3, with 9 bases fitting TRBD2. This CDR3 region has 18 residues. Per germline, CDR1 SGHRS and CDR2 YFSETQ. V lost 4 bases, J lost 4 bases, and 16 bases stayed unmatched. CDR3 in DNA: TGCGCCAGCAGCCCCTATGCGACTAGCGGAGTCCCCCCAGATACGCAGTATTTT. This encodes CASSPYATSGVPPDTQYF.

The chain links TRBV5-1 to TRBJ1-6, with TRBD1 identical over 9 bases. Germline V gives CDR1 SGHRS, CDR2 YFSETQ. The V segment lost 4 bases and the J segment 10 bases; nucleotides outside the gene matches: 9. CDR3 size: 15 residues. CDR3: CASSRDRERWSPLHF. The CDR3 DNA reads TGCGCCAGCAGCCGGGACAGGGAGAGGTGGTCACCCCTCCACTTT.

CDR3: CASSEGQGKNEQFF. Here the CDR3 DNA reads TGTGCCAGCAGCGAGGGACAGGGCAAAAATGAGCAGTTCTTC. This chain uses TRBV5-4 with TRBJ2-1; 9 positions agree with TRBD1. In germline, CDR1 is SGHNT, CDR2 YYREEE (reference sequence). Germline trimming cut 4 bases from V and 7 bases from J; bases unmatched to any gene: 6. The length of the CDR3 is 14 residues.

In this sample, this clonotype turned up many times. This sequence joins TRBV10-2 and TRBJ2-5, with D tentatively TRBD1 (5 bases). V lost 6 bases and J 4 bases, leaving 15 bases between the germline ends. Germline CDR1 is WSHSY and CDR2 is SAAADI. The CDR3 length is 14 residues. CDR3 sequence (DNA): TGCGCCAGCAGCGACAGCCCCCAGGGAGAGACCCAGTACTTC. Protein sequence: CASSDSPQGETQYF.

Remarks on this clonotype: A much larger clone sits a single nucleotide away, making a read error possible. This chain uses TRBV7-2 with TRBJ2-1, with D tentatively TRBD2 (6 bases). Trimming removed 5 bases at V and 5 bases at J, with 16 bases between. From germline, CDR1 is SGHTA and CDR2 FQGNSA. The CDR3 extends over 15 amino acids. CDR3 region: CASSTGARGNNEQFF. The CDR3 DNA is TGTGCCAGCAGCACGGGAGCTAGAGGGAACAATGAGCAGTTCTTC.

This clonotype was observed a few times. This chain links TRBV18 with TRBJ2-1, with 11 bases aligning to TRBD1. This CDR3 contains 15 residues. The V gene's germline CDR1 is KGHSH and CDR2 LQKENI. The V and J ends lost 6 bases and 3 bases, in that order; junction bases with no gene match: 4. CDR3 nucleotide sequence: TGTGCCAGCTCCGGGGACAGGGGGATCTACAATGAGCAGTTCTTC. This gives the protein CASSGDRGIYNEQFF.

The chain recombines TRBV11-2 with TRBJ2-3; TRBD2 might be the D (6 bases). CDR1 is SGHAT and CDR2 is FQNNGV in the germline V gene. This CDR3 has 17 amino acids. V was cut by 5 bases and J by 2 bases, with 20 bases left in between. The CDR3 here is CASSPAGSGKYTDTQYF. The CDR3 DNA follows: TGTGCCAGCAGCCCAGCGGGTAGCGGAAAGTACACAGATACGCAGTATTTT.

This clonotype has only a few counts. The V call is TRBV29-1, the J call TRBJ1-4, with D maybe TRBD1 (5 bases). The CDR3 sequence is 13 residues long. Germline CDR1 is SQVTM and CDR2 is ANQGSEA. Trimming cost V 3 bases and J 7 bases, with 12 bases left between them. The CDR3 here is CSVDLAGPEKLFF. The DNA for the CDR3 is TGCAGCGTTGATTTGGCAGGGCCTGAAAAACTGTTTTTT.

This chain links TRBV6-1 with TRBJ1-2; TRBD1 matches at 10 bases. Germline values: CDR1 MNHNS, CDR2 SASEGT. The CDR3 sequence is 14 residues long. The V gene end was trimmed by 7 bases and the J gene end by 6 bases; junction bases not matched to a gene: 8. DNA of the CDR3: TGTGCCAGCATCCTGACCGGGACAGGGGATGGCTACACCTTC. It encodes CASILTGTGDGYTF.

This clonotype was counted at least ten times. The genes are TRBV12-5 and TRBJ2-7; D might be TRBD1 (6 bases). From germline, CDR1 is LGHNT and CDR2 FRNRAP. The CDR3 is 13 residues long. Trimming took 6 bases from V and 0 from J, leaving 9 bases between them. The CDR3 coding sequence is TGTGCTAGTGGCCCAGGGGTCTCCTACGAGCAGTACTTC. It yields the protein CASGPGVSYEQYF.

The chain has TRBV28 and TRBJ1-5; tentative D call: TRBD1 (6 bases). This CDR3 has 15 residues. V lost 6 bases and J 5 bases, leaving 17 bases between the germline ends. The germline CDR1 and CDR2 sequences are MDHEN and SYDVKM. CDR3 in amino acids: CASRGTGSGYQPQHF. For the CDR3, the DNA is TGTGCCAGCAGAGGAACAGGGAGTGGGTATCAGCCCCAGCATTTT. Using reference TRBV28 and TRBJ1-5 for the parts outside the CDR3, the full variable domain is DVKVTQSSRYLVKRTGEKVFLECVQDMDHENMFWYRQDPGLGLRLIYFSYDVKMKEKGDIPEGYSVSREKKERFSLILESASTNQTSMYLCASRGTGSGYQPQHFGDGTRLSIL.

J is TRBJ2-5 and V is TRBV19; D is uncertain. Germline CDR1 LNHDA, CDR2 SQIVND (reference sequence). This CDR3 is 13 amino acids long. Deletions cut 6 bases from V and 0 bases from J, with 8 bases between. The CDR3 bases are TGTGCCAGTAGGCTACAAGACCAAGAGACCCAGTACTTC. Translation gives CASRLQDQETQYF.

The chain combines TRBV28 with TRBJ1-1; the D is unclear. This CDR3 is 15 amino acids long. Trimming removed 6 bases at V and 3 bases at J, with 17 bases between. Germline values: CDR1 MDHEN, CDR2 SYDVKM. The CDR3 spells CASSPFEGIDTEAFF. The CDR3 DNA reads as TGTGCCAGCAGCCCTTTTGAAGGGATTGACACTGAAGCTTTCTTT.

For this clonotype: Just one base apart from a much larger clone, this may be a read error. This chain joins TRBV12-3 or TRBV12-4 and TRBJ2-3; D remains unclear. The CDR3 covers 14 residues. CDR3 sequence (DNA): TGTGCCAGCAGTGCCCCAGTGGCTCCAGATGCGCAGTATTTT. Translating it yields CASSAPVAPDAQYF.

V gene TRBV7-2 combines with J gene TRBJ2-7; no firm D call. This CDR3 is 13 amino acids long. CDR1 and CDR2 from the germline V gene are SGHTA and FQGNSA. Trimming cost V 2 bases and J 6 bases, with 11 bases left between them. The CDR3 loop reads CASSLLHTVEQYF. CDR3 coding DNA: TGTGCCAGCAGCTTACTACACACGGTCGAGCAGTACTTC.

This clonotype has more than one count but fewer than ten. The J gene is TRBJ2-3, the V gene TRBV4-3; weak D call: TRBD2 (5 bases). CDR1 is LGHNA and CDR2 is YSLEER in the germline V gene. The CDR3 consists of 15 residues. V was shortened by 2 bases and J by 4 bases, with 13 bases between the two germline ends. Here the CDR3 reads CASSQRNLASDTQYF. The CDR3 DNA reads TGCGCCAGCAGCCAAAGAAACCTAGCATCAGATACGCAGTATTTT.

A word on this clonotype: The conserved phenylalanine or tryptophan is not found at the CDR3 terminus, so this likely reflects a read error. The V gene is TRBV10-3, the J gene TRBJ1-1; 10 bases align to TRBD1. This CDR3 has 14 amino acids. Looked up from germline, CDR1 is ENHRY and CDR2 is SYGVKD. Trimming at V came to 10 bases and at J to 4 bases, leaving 9 bases not matched to a gene. DNA of the CDR3: TGTGCCACGAGGGACAGGGGTTATGCCACTGAAGCTTTCTTG. It codes for CATRDRGYATEAFL.

This clonotype was detected a few times. The chain employs TRBV3-1 and TRBJ2-1; perhaps TRBD2 as D (5 bases). Trimming stripped 5 bases from V and 4 bases from J, with 15 bases between. This CDR3 is 15 amino acids long. Germline loops: CDR1 LGHDT, CDR2 YNNKEL (reference sequence). The CDR3 protein is CASSYGVRSYNEQFF. CDR3 in DNA: TGTGCCAGCAGCTACGGGGTCAGAAGTTACAATGAGCAGTTCTTC.